A selection of T cell receptor beta chains follows, all from one sample in a study of blood T cells in healthy people across ages. TCRdb called the 5' RACE reads again in MiXCR, with one record for every CDR3 protein. The sample includes around 800,000 distinct CDR3 sequences, more than 35% of them seen just once. Input material: blood. These receptors originate from a man older than 75 in good health. The CDR3 runs from the conserved cysteine through the conserved F or W. A D gene is named only where the DNA matches it firmly. Clone sizes are given selectively: once, few, many, or a class where the clone is expanded.

DNA	CDR3	V	D	size	length	J
TGCGCCAGCAGCCCAGAGAGCACAGGGGTTCGTGGCTACACCTTC	CASSPESTGVRGYTF	TRBV4-1	TRBD1	-	15	TRBJ1-2
TGTGCCAGCAGCGCCCGGGCTAGCGGGAGTCGATCCTACAATGAGCAGTTCTTC	CASSARASGSRSYNEQFF	TRBV9	TRBD2	few	18	TRBJ2-1
TGCAGCGGGGGGCGCACCGGGGAGCTGTTTTTT	CSGGRTGELFF	TRBV29-1	-	-	11	TRBJ2-2
TGTGCCAGCAGCGCAGCCAGCGGGAGAAGAATGTACAAGCAGTACTTC	CASSAASGRRMYKQYF	TRBV11-2	TRBD2	few	16	TRBJ2-7
TGCAGCGTCGTACCCACAATTGCGGGGGATGGCTACACCTTC	CSVVPTIAGDGYTF	TRBV29-1	-	few	14	TRBJ1-2
TGTGCCAGCAGTGAAGCGGCCCGGGGTAGCGGGAGTCTCTACGAGCAGTACTTC	CASSEAARGSGSLYEQYF	TRBV2	TRBD2	-	18	TRBJ2-7
TGTGCCACCAGTGACCCTGGGGCAGGGGGCAAAAACATTCAGTACTTC	CATSDPGAGGKNIQYF	TRBV24-1	TRBD1	few	16	TRBJ2-4
TGTGCCATCAGTGTAGGCGCGAGCAATGAGCAGTTCTTC	CAISVGASNEQFF	TRBV10-3	-	few	13	TRBJ2-1
TGTGCCAGCAGCGGTTTACCGGGACAGGGAGTTGGCGACTATGGCTACACCTTC	CASSGLPGQGVGDYGYTF	TRBV9	TRBD1	many	18	TRBJ1-2
TGCAGCGTTAGTGGGGGCCAGGGCACAGATACGCAGTATTTT	CSVSGGQGTDTQYF	TRBV29-1	-	once	14	TRBJ2-3
TGTGCCATCACCCGACAGGAAAGAGATACGCAGTATTTT	CAITRQERDTQYF	TRBV10-3	-	few	13	TRBJ2-3
TGTGCCAGCAGTTCCCGACTAGCGGGAGTAGATACGCAGTATTTT	CASSSRLAGVDTQYF	TRBV27	TRBD2	few	15	TRBJ2-3
TGCGCCAGCAGCTCCGGACAGCTTCAAGAGACCCAGTACTTC	CASSSGQLQETQYF	TRBV5-1	-	-	14	TRBJ2-5
TGCGCCAGCAGCTTGGGAGGGGGCGAGGCTGAAGCTTTCTTT	CASSLGGGEAEAFF	TRBV5-1	TRBD1	-	14	TRBJ1-1
TGCAGTGCCCCGGACAGGGGGAGCTCCTATAATTCACCCCTCCACTTT	CSAPDRGSSYNSPLHF	TRBV20-1	TRBD1	few	16	TRBJ1-6
TGCGCCAGCAGCTTGGTCGGCGGGAAGGGCTACGAGCAGTACTTC	CASSLVGGKGYEQYF	TRBV5-1	-	-	15	TRBJ2-7
TGTGCCAGCAGTCTGGGGCAGGTCTTTGAAGCTTTCTTT	CASSLGQVFEAFF	TRBV28	-	-	13	TRBJ1-1
TGCAGCGTTGAAGGTTTACGGACTAGCGGGAGTAATGAGCAGTTCTTC	CSVEGLRTSGSNEQFF	TRBV29-1	TRBD2	few	16	TRBJ2-1
TGCGCCAGCAGCTTCAGGCTGGGAGGGGAGACCCAGTACTTC	CASSFRLGGETQYF	TRBV5-1	TRBD2	-	14	TRBJ2-5
TGTGCCAGCAGTTATAGCGGGAGTCCCTACAATGAGCAGTACTTC	CASSYSGSPYNEQYF	TRBV6-2/TRBV6-3	TRBD2	-	15	TRBJ2-7
TGTGCCAGCAGCCAGCGGCAGGGCCAAGAGACCCAGTACTTC	CASSQRQGQETQYF	TRBV6-6	-	few	14	TRBJ2-5
TGCGCCAGCAGCGGTGGGACAGGGACAACCTACGAGCAGTACTTC	CASSGGTGTTYEQYF	TRBV5-1	TRBD1	few	15	TRBJ2-7
TGTGCCAGCAGCTTAACCCGGGGTTACAATGAGCAGTTCTTC	CASSLTRGYNEQFF	TRBV7-3	-	-	14	TRBJ2-1
TGTGCCAGCAGCTCCTTCCCAGAATTCTCCTACGAGCAGTACTTC	CASSSFPEFSYEQYF	TRBV7-8	-	-	15	TRBJ2-7
TGTGCCAGCAGAAAGGGACTAGCGGGCTCCTTGGGTGGGGATGAGCAGTTCTTC	CASRKGLAGSLGGDEQFF	TRBV12-3/TRBV12-4	TRBD2	-	18	TRBJ2-1
TGCAGTGCTTACCGTGGACTAGCCTGGGAGCAGTTCTTC	CSAYRGLAWEQFF	TRBV20-1	TRBD2	few	13	TRBJ2-1
TGCGCCAGCACTTCTGGGACTAGCGGGATGGAGACCCAGTACTTC	CASTSGTSGMETQYF	TRBV5-1	TRBD2	many	15	TRBJ2-5
TGTGCCAGCGTCGGACATTTGGCGGAAGAGCAGTACTTC	CASVGHLAEEQYF	TRBV3-1	-	-	13	TRBJ2-7
TGCGCCAGCAGCGGGGGGGCCGGGGATACGCAGTATTTT	CASSGGAGDTQYF	TRBV5-1	-	once	13	TRBJ2-3
TGTGCCAGCAGCTTGGACAGGGTGGGACTGGAAGCGACCCAGTTCTTC	CASSLDRVGLEATQFF	TRBV13	TRBD1	-	16	TRBJ2-1
TGTGCCAGCAGCCTAGCGGGAGGCCTTCACAATGAGCAGTTCTTC	CASSLAGGLHNEQFF	TRBV7-3	TRBD2	few	15	TRBJ2-1
TGTGCCAGCAGGGCCCAGGTGATTGAGCAGTACTTC	CASRAQVIEQYF	TRBV6-1	-	few	12	TRBJ2-7
TGTGCCAGCAGCGTAGGTCGGGGCGGAAGCACAGATACGCAGTATTTT	CASSVGRGGSTDTQYF	TRBV9	-	many	16	TRBJ2-3
TGCGCCAGCAGCTTGCTGGGGGAGTCGAGGACCGGGGAGCTGTTTTTT	CASSLLGESRTGELFF	TRBV5-1	-	-	16	TRBJ2-2
TGTGCCAGCTGTGGGACAGGGGTGACTGAAGCTTTCTTT	CASCGTGVTEAFF	TRBV2	TRBD1	-	13	TRBJ1-1
TGCAGCGTGCGGACAAATGAGCAGTTCTTC	CSVRTNEQFF	TRBV29-1	-	-	10	TRBJ2-1
TGCAGTGTAGCTTCCTACGAGCAGTACTTC	CSVASYEQYF	TRBV20-1	-	-	10	TRBJ2-7
TGCAGTGCTAGGAAGTCGGGACTAGCGGGATACAATGAGCAGTTCTTC	CSARKSGLAGYNEQFF	TRBV20-1	TRBD2	-	16	TRBJ2-1
TGCGCCAGCAGCGCGGCCCAGGGGGGCACCGGGGAGCTGTTTTTT	CASSAAQGGTGELFF	TRBV5-1	-	-	15	TRBJ2-2
TGCAGTGCTAGTAAAGACTCCGGCACAGATACGCAGTATTTT	CSASKDSGTDTQYF	TRBV20-1	-	few	14	TRBJ2-3
TGTGCCAGTAGTATTTCCCTCGCGGCCTACAATGAGCAGTTCTTC	CASSISLAAYNEQFF	TRBV19	-	-	15	TRBJ2-1
TGCAGCGTTGAAGATCCTGGGGGGGGCTCTGGGGCCAACGTCCTGACTTTC	CSVEDPGGGSGANVLTF	TRBV29-1	TRBD2	-	17	TRBJ2-6
TGTGCCAGCAGTAAGGGACAGGGTGGCTATGGCTACACCTTC	CASSKGQGGYGYTF	TRBV12-3/TRBV12-4	TRBD1	many	14	TRBJ1-2
TGTGCCAGCAGCTTGTGGGGTTCGGCCTACGAGCAGTACTTC	CASSLWGSAYEQYF	TRBV5-5	-	-	14	TRBJ2-7
TGCAGTGCTACTCGGGACTACTACACAGATACGCAGTATTTT	CSATRDYYTDTQYF	TRBV20-1	TRBD2	few	14	TRBJ2-3
TGTGCCAGCAGTGGCGGGGACTCAAACACTGAAGCTTTCTTT	CASSGGDSNTEAFF	TRBV12-3/TRBV12-4	-	few	14	TRBJ1-1
TGTGCCAGCAGCTTACCACAGGGGGTAGCCCAGTACTTC	CASSLPQGVAQYF	TRBV13	TRBD1	-	13	TRBJ2-5
TGCAGTGCTCCCCGAAAACTTAGCGGGAGGGGCCCCGAGCAGTACTTC	CSAPRKLSGRGPEQYF	TRBV20-1	TRBD2	once	16	TRBJ2-7
TGTGCCAGCACCGGGAGCGATATTAGCGGGAGGGCCTACGAGCAGTACTTC	CASTGSDISGRAYEQYF	TRBV28	TRBD2	-	17	TRBJ2-7
TGTGCCTGCAGCCCTCAAGGTTTGCTCCACGAGCAGTACTTC	CACSPQGLLHEQYF	TRBV14	-	-	14	TRBJ2-7
TGTGCCAGCAGTGACCAGGGGCGGGGAGAGTACAATGAGCAGTACTTC	CASSDQGRGEYNEQYF	TRBV2	-	-	16	TRBJ2-5
TGCGCCAGCAGCTCGCAGGGTGATACCTACGAGCAGTACTTC	CASSSQGDTYEQYF	TRBV5-1	-	-	14	TRBJ2-7